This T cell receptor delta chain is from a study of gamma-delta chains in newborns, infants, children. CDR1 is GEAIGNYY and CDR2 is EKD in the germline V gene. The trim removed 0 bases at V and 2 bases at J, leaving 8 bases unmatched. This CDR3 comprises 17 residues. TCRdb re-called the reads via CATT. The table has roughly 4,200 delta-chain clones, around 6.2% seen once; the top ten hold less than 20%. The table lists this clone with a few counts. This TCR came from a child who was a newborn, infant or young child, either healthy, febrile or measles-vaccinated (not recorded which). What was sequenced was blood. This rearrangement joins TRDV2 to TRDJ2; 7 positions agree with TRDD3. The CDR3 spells CACDTVRGMTLTAQLFF. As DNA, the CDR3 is TGTGCCTGTGACACCGTTAGGGGGATGACATTGACAGCACAACTCTTCTTT.